This is a list of T cell receptor beta chains from one sample in a study of blood T cell repertoires in COVID-19. Using immunoSEQ multiplex PCR, the repertoire was profiled, and TCRdb retains in-frame clones only, with some absent. The sample lists about 100,000 clones, 85% to 90% seen once, with around 4.3% in the top ten. Source material: peripheral blood. Every receptor here comes from a human donor with COVID-19, enrolled during active disease. The donor label of this sample is uncertain. CDR3s include the opening cysteine and the closing phenylalanine or tryptophan. Each record gives: CDR3 protein, CDR3 DNA, clone size, D gene, V gene, J gene. A D gene is named only where the DNA matches it firmly. The listing skips clone size in some rows; elsewhere it reads once, few, many or a size class.

CAVGRVNTGELFF	TGTGCCGTAGGCAGGGTTAACACCGGGGAGCTGTTTTTT	few	.	TRBV19	TRBJ2-2
CASSLNRGETQYF	TGTGCCAGCAGCTTAAACAGGGGTGAGACCCAGTACTTC	.	TRBD1	TRBV7-3	TRBJ2-5
CASSFAGGYTF	TGCGCCAGCAGCTTTGCAGGGGGCTACACCTTC	.	.	TRBV5-1	TRBJ1-2
CASSPSSRDYGYTF	TGTGCCAGCAGCCCAAGCTCCCGCGACTATGGCTACACCTTC	.	.	TRBV9	TRBJ1-2
CASSLTGGTEAFF	TGTGCCAGCAGTCTTACAGGGGGCACTGAAGCTTTCTTT	once	TRBD1	TRBV6-6	TRBJ1-1
CATSRDWDRGLAGNTIYF	TGTGCCACCAGCAGAGATTGGGACAGGGGGCTGGCTGGAAACACCATATATTTT	.	TRBD1	TRBV15	TRBJ1-3
CASSTGTEGFYEQYF	TGTGCCAGTAGTACCGGGACGGAGGGATTCTACGAGCAGTACTTC	.	.	TRBV19	TRBJ2-7
CAISDRDIHSPLHF	TGTGCCATCAGTGACCGGGACATCCATTCACCCCTCCACTTT	once	.	TRBV10-3	TRBJ1-6
CASSDSGQTKDTIYF	TGTGCCAGCAGTGACTCGGGACAGACTAAGGACACCATATATTTT	.	TRBD1	TRBV6-4	TRBJ1-3
CASSTQGADTQYF	TGTGCCAGTAGTACCCAGGGGGCAGATACGCAGTATTTT	few	TRBD1	TRBV19	TRBJ2-3
CASSRGSGGTRGTQYF	TGCGCCAGCAGTCGAGGTAGCGGGGGAACCAGGGGGACCCAGTACTTC	.	TRBD2	TRBV4-1	TRBJ2-5
CASSWGTGSTGELFF	TGTGCCAGCAGCTGGGGGACAGGGAGTACCGGGGAGCTGTTTTTT	.	TRBD1	TRBV7-3	TRBJ2-2
CASSLGRGLETQYF	TGTGCCAGCAGCTTAGGGCGGGGGCTAGAGACCCAGTACTTC	.	.	TRBV7-2	TRBJ2-5
CAISPGTSGGAKDTQYF	TGTGCCATCAGCCCCGGGACTAGCGGGGGGGCCAAAGATACGCAGTATTTT	.	TRBD2	TRBV10-3	TRBJ2-3
CASSLGTANTGELFF	TGTGCCAGCAGCCTCGGGACAGCTAACACCGGGGAGCTGTTTTTT	.	TRBD1	TRBV7-3	TRBJ2-2
CASSQREDGYTF	TGTGCCAGCAGCCAAAGGGAGGATGGCTACACCTTC	.	.	TRBV3-1/TRBV3-2	TRBJ1-2
CASSEGTVTGTEAFF	TGTGCCAGCAGTGAAGGTACGGTCACAGGCACTGAAGCTTTCTTT	once	.	TRBV2	TRBJ1-1
CASSQVIDQPQHF	TGTGCCAGTAGTCAGGTCATCGATCAGCCCCAGCATTTT	.	.	TRBV19	TRBJ1-5
CATTPPFIKWGCSYEQYF	TGTGCCACCACCCCCCCCTTTATCAAGTGGGGCTGCTCCTACGAGCAGTACTTC	.	.	TRBV11-3	TRBJ2-7
CASSFGTGQGASNQPQHF	TGTGCCAGCAGCTTCGGGACGGGACAGGGGGCTAGCAATCAGCCCCAGCATTTT	.	TRBD1	TRBV7-9	TRBJ1-5
CASSTRTGETEAFF	TGTGCCAGCAGTACAAGGACAGGGGAGACTGAAGCTTTCTTT	.	TRBD1	TRBV2	TRBJ1-1
CASTASGGTDTQYF	TGTGCCAGCACTGCTAGCGGGGGCACAGATACGCAGTATTTT	.	TRBD2	TRBV3-1/TRBV3-2	TRBJ2-3
CASSLAGGQETQYF	TGTGCCAGCAGCTTAGCGGGAGGGCAAGAGACCCAGTACTTC	.	TRBD2	TRBV7-2	TRBJ2-5
CASSSRTYTNTEAFF	TGCGCCAGCAGCTCGAGGACATATACGAACACTGAAGCTTTCTTT	.	.	TRBV5-1	TRBJ1-1
CASSVLSLGGTEAFF	TGTGCCAGCAGCGTACTATCTCTAGGGGGCACTGAAGCTTTCTTT	.	.	TRBV9	TRBJ1-1
CATSAQGAGNQPQHF	TGTGCCACCAGCGCCCAGGGGGCAGGGAATCAGCCCCAGCATTTT	.	TRBD1	TRBV15	TRBJ1-5
CSVEDRTSGRAYEQYF	TGCAGCGTTGAAGACCGGACTAGCGGGAGGGCCTACGAGCAGTACTTC	.	TRBD2	TRBV29-1	TRBJ2-7
CASSLGAVTGATETQYF	TGTGCCAGCAGCTTAGGGGCCGTGACAGGGGCAACGGAGACCCAGTACTTC	.	TRBD1	TRBV11-3	TRBJ2-5
CASSIQGNEQFF	TGTGCCAGCAGTATACAGGGCAATGAGCAGTTCTTC	.	.	TRBV27	TRBJ2-1
CASSYTGTPNEKLFF	TGTGCCAGCAGTTACACCGGGACACCTAATGAAAAACTGTTTTTT	.	.	TRBV6-2/TRBV6-3	TRBJ1-4
CASSGVGEKLFF	TGTGCCAGCAGTGGAGTCGGGGAAAAACTGTTTTTT	.	.	TRBV2	TRBJ1-4
CASTPGHLGRERTGELFF	TGTGCCAGCACCCCGGGACACCTCGGAAGAGAACGCACCGGGGAGCTGTTTTTT	.	.	TRBV9	TRBJ2-2
CATRSGQGPQETQYF	TGTGCCACCAGGAGTGGACAGGGACCTCAAGAGACCCAGTACTTC	few	TRBD1	TRBV24-1	TRBJ2-5
CATSDFVTGSGDTQYF	TGTGCCACCAGTGATTTCGTGACAGGGAGTGGAGATACGCAGTATTTT	once	TRBD1	TRBV24-1	TRBJ2-3
CSASGGGAEHEQFF	TGCAGTGCTAGTGGCGGGGGGGCAGAACATGAGCAGTTCTTC	.	TRBD2	TRBV20-1	TRBJ2-1
CASSLGTGRGNQPQHF	TGTGCCAGCAGCCTCGGGACAGGACGGGGCAATCAGCCCCAGCATTTT	once	TRBD1	TRBV7-9	TRBJ1-5
CASSTSTGSLFSGNTIYF	TGTGCCAGTAGTACCTCGACAGGGTCGCTATTCTCTGGAAACACCATATATTTT	.	TRBD1	TRBV19	TRBJ1-3
CASSGWTGGEAFF	TGTGCCAGCAGTGGGTGGACAGGGGGCGAAGCTTTCTTT	.	TRBD1	TRBV2	TRBJ1-1
CASSEGQGYQPQHF	TGTGCCAGCAGTGAAGGACAGGGCTATCAGCCCCAGCATTTT	once	TRBD1	TRBV6-1	TRBJ1-5
CASSLGGTGNYGYTF	TGTGCCAGCAGCTTGGGGGGGACAGGGAACTATGGCTACACCTTC	.	TRBD1	TRBV7-2	TRBJ1-2
CASSLSNGELFF	TGTGCCAGCAGCTTATCCAACGGGGAGCTGTTTTTT	.	.	TRBV7-3	TRBJ2-2
CASSPADSADLLYGYTF	TGTGCCAGCAGCCCAGCGGACAGCGCCGATCTACTCTATGGCTACACCTTC	.	.	TRBV11-2	TRBJ1-2
CAWSRVLSPLHF	TGTGCCTGGAGCCGGGTTCTTTCACCCCTCCACTTT	.	.	TRBV30	TRBJ1-6
CASSEVGQAYGYTF	TGTGCCAGCAGTGAAGTGGGACAGGCGTATGGCTACACCTTC	.	TRBD1	TRBV2	TRBJ1-2
CASSGFPATEAFF	TGTGCCAGCTCAGGGTTCCCGGCCACTGAAGCTTTCTTT	.	.	TRBV13	TRBJ1-1
CASSQEIAGGREQYF	TGTGCCAGCAGCCAAGAAATAGCGGGGGGGCGCGAGCAGTACTTC	.	TRBD2	TRBV3-1/TRBV3-2	TRBJ2-7